This TCR beta chain appears in the sequencing data of a study of T cell responses to AZD1222 COVID-19 vaccine. Whole-study results and caveats: Donors skewed white British and female; clonal diversity was possibly underestimated.

As regards this clone: The antigen is unknown.

Profiling relied on immunoSEQ multiplex PCR, and the TCRdb table lists in-frame clones only, not all of them. The table shows more than 120,000 clones, with roughly nine tenths occurring only once. V was pared by 1 base and J by 2 bases, with 13 bases between. The CDR3 covers 16 residues. Germline assignment: CDR1 MGHRA and CDR2 YSYEKL. The sample was peripheral blood, taken 28 days after the second AZD1222 dose. The rearrangement links TRBV4-1 to TRBJ2-3; possible D gene TRBD2, 6 bases. The clonotype comes from an adult who received the AZD1222 COVID-19 vaccine. The chain's CDR3 is CASSQVRRDPTDTQYF. The CDR3 DNA sequence: TGCGCCAGCAGCCAAGTCCGGAGGGATCCCACAGATACGCAGTATTTT.